The 21 T cell receptor beta chains reported below all come from one sample, sequenced in a study of T cell changes during pregnancy in multiple sclerosis. TCRdb keeps only in-frame clones here, not all; method: immunoSEQ multiplex PCR. The table lists some 71,000 clones, about nine tenths of them singletons, with more than 1.3% in the top ten. This specimen consisted of peripheral blood, obtained in the third trimester of pregnancy. These receptors came from a female donor with multiple sclerosis, enrolled in a pregnancy study.

V is TRBV15 and J is TRBJ1-1; tentatively, D is TRBD1 (6 bases). The CDR3 is 17 residues long. With 0 bases removed from V and 5 bases from J, the gap between germline ends came to 19 bases. Germline V gene data show CDR1 as LNHNV and CDR2 as YYDKDF (reference sequence). The DNA of the CDR3 is TGTGCCACCAGCAGAGATTTGGGGGCCGCGTGGGGTACTGAAGCTTTCTTT. Amino acids: CATSRDLGAAWGTEAFF.

The chain couples TRBV29-1 to TRBJ2-3; 7 bases align to TRBD1. V lost 6 bases and J lost 5; bases outside the gene matches: 11. The CDR3 extends over 14 amino acids. Germline V lookup: CDR1 SQVTM, CDR2 ANQGSEA. The chain's CDR3 is CSVEPGTEVDTQYF. In nucleotides, the CDR3 is TGCAGCGTCGAACCCGGGACAGAGGTAGATACGCAGTATTTT.

The gene calls are TRBV9 and TRBJ2-1; perhaps TRBD1 as D (6 bases). Germline V gives CDR1 SGDLS, CDR2 YYNGEE. V was clipped by 0 bases and J by 2 bases, with 12 bases between them. This CDR3 is 16 amino acids long. The DNA of the CDR3 is TGTGCCAGCAGCGTAGAGCCAGGGGCCCCCTACAATGAGCAGTTCTTC. Translation gives CASSVEPGAPYNEQFF. Filled out from reference TRBV9 and TRBJ2-1, the complete variable domain reads DSGVTQTPKHLITATGQRVTLRCSPRSGDLSVYWYQQSLDQGLQFLIQYYNGEERAKGNILERFSAQQFPDLHSELNLSSLELGDSALYFCASSVEPGAPYNEQFFGPGTRLTVL.

V gene TRBV28 combines with J gene TRBJ1-2; D is uncertain. Germline V CDR1 and CDR2: MDHEN, SYDVKM. The CDR3 is made up of 14 amino acids. V was cut by 9 bases and J by 6 bases, with 20 bases left in between. The CDR3 nucleotides are TGTGCCAGTGTTGAGGGCAGGCGGCGGGATGGCTACACCTTC. Amino acid sequence: CASVEGRRRDGYTF.

The chain uses TRBV30 and TRBJ2-2, with D perhaps matching TRBD2 (6 bases). V was cut by 2 bases and J by 3 bases, with 10 bases left in between. This CDR3 has 14 amino acids. Germline V gene sequence: CDR1 GTSNPN, CDR2 SVGIG (reference sequence). In DNA, the CDR3 is TGTGCCTGGAGTACGGGACTGCACACCGGGGAGCTGTTTTTT. Its translation: CAWSTGLHTGELFF.

This chain links TRBV29-1 with TRBJ1-4, with TRBD1 as a possible D gene (5 bases). The V and J ends lost 6 bases and 3 bases respectively, with 8 bases between them. Looked up from germline, CDR1 is SQVTM and CDR2 is ANQGSEA. The CDR3 covers 12 residues. The CDR3 is CSVTGANEKLFF. The CDR3 DNA reads TGCAGCGTAACAGGCGCTAATGAAAAACTGTTTTTT.

Details on this clone: The junction and the germline gene differ at one end; a read error may be behind it. Here the CDR3 reads CASSSQLEETQYF. CDR3 in DNA: TGTGCTAGCAGCTCTCAACTAGAAGAGACCCAGTACTTC. This chain links TRBV7-7 with TRBJ2-5; possibly TRBD2 for D (5 bases). There are 13 residues in the CDR3. Germline CDR1 is SSHAT and CDR2 is FNYEAQ (reference sequence).

This chain joins TRBV10-3 and TRBJ1-1, with TRBD1 matching 7 bases. Germline V gene data show CDR1 as ENHRY and CDR2 as SYGVKD. The CDR3 consists of 14 residues. Losses at the gene ends were 0 bases for V and 7 bases for J; bases not matched to a gene: 5. The CDR3 is CAISESRQGGEAFF. The CDR3 DNA reads as TGTGCCATCAGTGAGTCTAGACAGGGCGGTGAAGCTTTCTTT.

This clone was counted a single time. J is TRBJ1-3 and V is TRBV6-5; a possible D gene is TRBD1 (6 bases). Trimming removed 2 bases from V and 4 bases from J, with 6 bases in between. The CDR3 spans 13 residues. Germline V gene lookup returns CDR1 MNHEY and CDR2 SVGAGI. CDR3 nucleotides: TGTGCCAGCAGTTACAGGGGGGGAAACACCATATATTTT. This sequence encodes CASSYRGGNTIYF.

This chain connects TRBV5-1 to TRBJ2-7, with D tentatively TRBD2 (6 bases). Germline lookup yields CDR1 SGHRS and CDR2 YFSETQ. The length of the CDR3 is 14 residues. V was clipped by 3 bases and J by 3 bases, with 13 bases between them. CDR3 amino acids: CASSWRGASYEQYF. In DNA, the CDR3 is TGCGCCAGCAGCTGGAGGGGTGCGAGCTACGAGCAGTACTTC.

This chain connects TRBV9 to TRBJ1-4; a weak D match, TRBD1 (5 bases). With 0 bases removed from V and 4 bases from J, the gap between germline ends came to 10 bases. Germline CDR1 reads SGDLS; CDR2 reads YYNGEE. The CDR3 is 15 amino acids. CDR3 loop: CASSVGRGNNEKLFF. The DNA for the CDR3 is TGTGCCAGCAGCGTAGGAAGGGGCAATAATGAAAAACTGTTTTTT.

The chain carries TRBV6-5 and TRBJ1-2, with TRBD1 identical over 7 bases. The germline V gene has CDR1 MNHEY and CDR2 SVGAGI. The CDR3 spans 14 residues. V was clipped by 6 bases and J by 5 bases; unmatched bases: 9. In nucleotides, the CDR3 is TGTGCCAGCAGGCCCACAGGGGTTAGGTATGGCTACACCTTC. It encodes CASRPTGVRYGYTF.

The chain recombines TRBV5-1 with TRBJ1-2; tentatively, D is TRBD1 (5 bases). Trimming pared 0 bases from V and 7 bases from J, leaving 13 bases between. Germline CDR1 reads SGHRS; CDR2 reads YFSETQ. The CDR3 is made up of 14 amino acids. The CDR3 region is CASSLASAGSGYTF. CDR3 bases: TGCGCCAGCAGCTTGGCCTCGGCAGGGTCTGGCTACACCTTC.

The genes are TRBV30 and TRBJ1-2; no clear D. The CDR3 runs 15 residues. V was pared by 0 bases and J by 7 bases, with 18 bases between. Per germline, CDR1 GTSNPN and CDR2 SVGIG (reference sequence). The CDR3 loop is CAWSVLGFLGGGYTF. The CDR3 region has the DNA TGTGCCTGGAGTGTACTGGGATTCCTCGGAGGTGGCTACACCTTC.

The V and J genes are TRBV19 and TRBJ1-5, with TRBD1 as a possible D gene (5 bases). The V gene lost 3 bases and the J gene lost 2 bases, with 11 bases spanning the gap. Germline CDR1 is LNHDA and CDR2 is SQIVND (reference sequence). The CDR3 has 15 residues. The CDR3 protein is CASSIPVGGNQPQHF. The CDR3 coding sequence is TGTGCCAGTAGTATTCCGGTAGGGGGCAATCAGCCCCAGCATTTT.

V gene TRBV2 combines with J gene TRBJ2-3, with 11 bases fitting TRBD1. The CDR3 consists of 15 residues. V was pared by 7 bases and J by 4 bases, with 7 bases of the junction left unmatched. Per the germline V gene, CDR1 is SNHLY and CDR2 is FYNNEI. CDR3 in amino acids: CASMVGQGAADTQYF. In DNA form, the CDR3 reads TGTGCCAGCATGGTAGGACAGGGGGCCGCAGATACGCAGTATTTT.

In its sample, this clone ranks as medium-sized. The chain recombines TRBV28 with TRBJ1-6; D might be TRBD1 (5 bases). V lost 3 bases, J lost 7 bases, and 16 bases lay in between. Germline V gene sequence: CDR1 MDHEN, CDR2 SYDVKM. This CDR3 contains 16 residues. CDR3 DNA: TGTGCCAGCAGTTTGGCCGGGAGGGGCCTCAATTCACCCCTCCACTTT. Protein product: CASSLAGRGLNSPLHF.

The gene calls are TRBV19 and TRBJ2-7; 8 bases line up with TRBD1. The germline V gene has CDR1 LNHDA and CDR2 SQIVND (reference sequence). V lost 6 bases to trimming and J lost 4 bases; unmatched junction nucleotides: 14. CDR3 size: 16 residues. The CDR3 reads CASSHPQGAQVYEQYF. The CDR3 region has the DNA TGTGCCAGTAGCCACCCCCAGGGGGCCCAGGTGTACGAGCAGTACTTC.

J is TRBJ1-3 and V is TRBV28; D gene uncertain. V lost 5 bases and J 2 bases, leaving 16 bases between the germline ends. The length of the CDR3 is 16 residues. From germline, CDR1 is MDHEN and CDR2 SYDVKM. CDR3 sequence: CASSKGGWGAGNTIYF. CDR3 coding DNA: TGTGCCAGCAGTAAGGGCGGGTGGGGAGCTGGAAACACCATATATTTT.

The chain couples TRBV19 to TRBJ2-1, with TRBD2 matching over 13 bases. CDR3 length: 16 amino acids. The J segment lost 9 bases and the V segment lost 3 bases, leaving 8 bases of the junction unmatched. CDR1 is LNHDA, CDR2 SQIVND, per germline (reference sequence). The CDR3 region has the DNA TGTGCCAGTAGTATCCGAACTAGCGGGGGGGCGGGTGAGCAGTTCTTC. It yields the protein CASSIRTSGGAGEQFF.

This chain links TRBV7-8 with TRBJ1-6; D gene unclear. Trimming took off 2 bases at V and 7 bases at J, with 9 bases between the two ends. CDR1 is SGHVS, CDR2 FQNEAQ, per germline. The CDR3 consists of 14 residues. CDR3 in amino acids: CASSLSQRNSPLHF. CDR3 in DNA: TGTGCCAGCAGCTTATCCCAACGGAATTCACCCCTCCACTTT.